The 19 T cell receptor beta chains below come from one sample, sequenced in a study of blood T cell repertoires in COVID-19. TCRdb keeps only in-frame clones here, not all; method: immunoSEQ multiplex PCR. The data show about 110,000 clones, approximately 90% seen once. The sample was peripheral blood. The receptors were gathered from a woman under 40 with acute or convalescent COVID-19.

The CDR3 reads CATSDLAATSINEQFF. In nucleotides, the CDR3 is TGTGCCACCAGTGATTTGGCCGCGACTAGCATCAATGAGCAGTTCTTC. J is TRBJ2-1 and V is TRBV24-1; 7 bases align to TRBD2. This CDR3 has 16 amino acids. Trimming cost V 0 bases and J 6 bases; bases outside gene matches: 7. CDR1 and CDR2 (germline): KGHDR, SFDVKD.

The chain carries TRBV11-3 and TRBJ1-1; 9 bases are shared with TRBD1. The CDR3 totals 17 residues. Per the germline V gene, CDR1 is SGHNT and CDR2 is YENEEA. Trimming cost V 3 bases and J 0 bases; bases outside gene matches: 8. Here the CDR3 reads CASSFWGTGTMNTEAFF. In DNA, the CDR3 is TGTGCCAGCAGCTTTTGGGGGACAGGGACCATGAACACTGAAGCTTTCTTT.

The chain recombines TRBV5-1 with TRBJ1-2; 9 bases match TRBD1. V lost 4 bases to trimming and J lost 4 bases; unmatched junction nucleotides: 8. CDR1 is SGHRS and CDR2 is YFSETQ in the germline V gene. The CDR3 runs to 15 residues. The CDR3 loop is CASSPGTGLSYGYTF. The CDR3, as DNA: TGCGCCAGCAGCCCCGGGACAGGGCTTTCCTATGGCTACACCTTC.

The chain has TRBV20-1 and TRBJ2-7; the D gene is possibly TRBD1 (6 bases). CDR1 is DFQATT and CDR2 is SNEGSKA in the germline V gene (reference sequence). The CDR3 is 11 residues long. V lost 4 bases to trimming and J lost 6 bases, with 10 bases between them. CDR3 sequence reads: CSATTGSEQYF. The CDR3 DNA follows: TGCAGTGCTACTACAGGGTCCGAGCAGTACTTC.

The V call is TRBV6-2 or TRBV6-3, the J call TRBJ1-2; D is unclear. Germline V CDR1 and CDR2: MNHEY, SVGEGT. Trimming removed 3 bases from V and 4 bases from J, with 12 bases in between. This CDR3 has 14 amino acids. The chain's CDR3 is CASSYEERPYGYTF. In DNA form, the CDR3 reads TGTGCCAGCAGTTATGAGGAGAGACCCTATGGCTACACCTTC.

CDR3 DNA sequence: TGTGCCAGCAGCCAAGATAGTAGGCTTAGGGGTTTAAGTAATTCACCCCTCCACTTT. It encodes CASSQDSRLRGLSNSPLHF. V gene TRBV3-1 (or the pseudogene TRBV3-2) combines with J gene TRBJ1-6, with D perhaps matching TRBD1 (5 bases). V was trimmed by 0 bases and J by 6 bases, leaving 21 bases between them. The germline V gene has CDR1 LGHDT and CDR2 YNNKEL (reference sequence). CDR3 length: 19 amino acids.

The V gene is TRBV4-1, the J gene TRBJ2-7, with D tentatively TRBD2 (5 bases). The CDR3 totals 15 residues. CDR1 MGHRA and CDR2 YSYEKL come from the germline V gene. Between the trimmed V and J ends, which lost 0 bases and 0 bases, there was a span of 9 bases. The CDR3: CASSQEADLSYEQYF. The DNA of the CDR3 is TGCGCCAGCAGCCAAGAAGCGGACCTCTCCTACGAGCAGTACTTC.

The J gene is TRBJ2-2, the V gene TRBV14, with D possibly matching TRBD2 (5 bases). The germline V gene encodes CDR1 SGHDN and CDR2 FVKESK. This CDR3 is built from 14 residues. Trimming took off 4 bases at V and 1 base at J, with 7 bases between the two ends. CDR3 region: CASSRELNTGELFF. Here the CDR3 DNA reads TGTGCCAGCAGCCGGGAGCTGAACACCGGGGAGCTGTTTTTT.

This chain connects TRBV20-1 to TRBJ2-3, with a possible D match to TRBD2 (6 bases). The CDR3 contains 10 residues. V lost 6 bases to trimming and J lost 8 bases, with 9 bases between them. From germline, CDR1 is DFQATT and CDR2 SNEGSKA (reference sequence). The CDR3 DNA sequence: TGCAGTGCGGACTATGCTACGCAGTATTTT. Its protein is CSADYATQYF.

This chain links TRBV18 with TRBJ1-1, with D perhaps TRBD1 (6 bases). The germline V gene has CDR1 KGHSH and CDR2 LQKENI. V dropped 2 bases and J dropped 2 bases, with 9 bases sitting between them. The CDR3 runs to 14 residues. This CDR3 is CASSPRTVNTEAFF. The CDR3 DNA reads TGTGCCAGCTCACCAAGGACAGTAAACACTGAAGCTTTCTTT. The variable domain in full, with the rest retrieved from reference TRBV18 and TRBJ1-1, is NAGVMQNPRHLVRRRGQEARLRCSPMKGHSHVYWYRQLPEEGLKFMVYLQKENIIDESGMPKERFSAEFPKEGPSILRIQQVVRGDSAAYFCASSPRTVNTEAFFGQGTRLTVV.

The chain uses TRBV6-2 or TRBV6-3 and TRBJ2-1; no firm D call. This CDR3 spans 12 amino acids. V was trimmed by 6 bases and J by 9 bases, leaving 12 bases between them. The germline V gene has CDR1 MNHEY and CDR2 SVGEGT. The CDR3 loop reads CASSPRPREQFF. CDR3 nucleotides: TGTGCCAGCAGCCCGCGGCCCCGTGAGCAGTTCTTC.

The V and J genes are TRBV5-1 and TRBJ2-1, with TRBD2 identical over 15 bases. The CDR3 is made up of 17 amino acids. J gave up 8 bases and V 7 bases, and 13 bases lay outside the gene matches. Per germline, CDR1 SGHRS and CDR2 YFSETQ. The CDR3 DNA reads TGCGCCAGCGGACTATCCGGGACTAGCGGGGGGAAGGATGAGCAGTTCTTC. Translated: CASGLSGTSGGKDEQFF.

The rearrangement links TRBV6-5 to TRBJ2-7; a weak D match, TRBD1 (6 bases). V lost 0 bases and J lost 2, with 11 bases in between. CDR1 is MNHEY, CDR2 SVGAGI, per germline. The CDR3 contains 15 residues. The chain's CDR3 is CASSYSDRLAYEQYF. In nucleotides, the CDR3 is TGTGCCAGCAGTTACTCAGACAGGTTGGCCTACGAGCAGTACTTC.

Only one count was recorded for this clone. CDR3 DNA: TGTGCCAGCAGCTTGACAGGGCCAACGCAGGCTTTCTTT. Amino acid sequence: CASSLTGPTQAFF. The chain employs TRBV7-8 and TRBJ1-1; 7 nucleotides match TRBD1. The V segment lost 3 bases and the J segment 11 bases; nucleotides outside the gene matches: 9. Looked up from germline, CDR1 is SGHVS and CDR2 is FQNEAQ. This CDR3 comprises 13 residues.

This rearrangement joins TRBV5-1 to TRBJ1-2; D might be TRBD1 (5 bases). Per the germline V gene, CDR1 is SGHRS and CDR2 is YFSETQ. The V end was cut by 0 bases, the J end by 8 bases, with 14 bases between. This CDR3 has 14 residues. The CDR3 DNA sequence: TGCGCCAGCAGCTTGGGGCGGGGGTTCGAAGGCTACACCTTC. Translation gives CASSLGRGFEGYTF. The full variable domain, in which reference TRBV5-1 and TRBJ1-2 provide the parts outside the CDR3, is KAGVTQTPRYLIKTRGQQVTLSCSPISGHRSVSWYQQTPGQGLQFLFEYFSETQRNKGNFPGRFSGRQFSNSRSEMNVSTLELGDSALYLCASSLGRGFEGYTFGSGTRLTVV.

V and J are TRBV19 and TRBJ2-7, with 9 positions matching TRBD1. CDR3 length equals 16 residues. The ends lost 5 bases at V and 2 bases at J; junction bases unmatched: 10. Per germline, CDR1 LNHDA and CDR2 SQIVND (reference sequence). For the CDR3, the DNA is TGTGCCAGTAGTCGCGGGTCCCGGACAGGGGCCTACGAGCAGTACTTC. As protein: CASSRGSRTGAYEQYF.

V and J are TRBV19 and TRBJ1-1; D is unresolved. Germline V gives CDR1 LNHDA, CDR2 SQIVND (reference sequence). V was trimmed by 3 bases and J by 0 bases, leaving 11 bases between them. The CDR3 spans 15 residues. CDR3 region: CASSITQKMNTEAFF. The DNA for the CDR3 is TGTGCCAGTAGTATCACGCAGAAGATGAACACTGAAGCTTTCTTT. Combining the CDR3 with reference TRBV19 and TRBJ1-1 gives the whole variable domain DGGITQSPKYLFRKEGQNVTLSCEQNLNHDAMYWYRQDPGQGLRLIYYSQIVNDFQKGDIAEGYSVSREKKESFPLTVTSAQKNPTAFYLCASSITQKMNTEAFFGQGTRLTVV.

The rearrangement uses TRBV7-6 and TRBJ2-5; 10 bases are shared with TRBD2. This CDR3 contains 15 residues. The germline CDR1 and CDR2 sequences are SGHVS and FNYEAQ. V trimming: 0 bases; J trimming: 5 bases; junction bases outside the gene matches: 3. The CDR3 bases are TGTGCCAGCAGCTTAGCCGAACTAGCGGGGGAGACCCAGTACTTC. Residues: CASSLAELAGETQYF. Supplemented by reference TRBV7-6 and TRBJ2-5, the full variable domain reads GAGVSQSPRYKVTKRGQDVALRCDPISGHVSLYWYRQALGQGPEFLTYFNYEAQQDKSGLPNDRFSAERPEGSISTLTIQRTEQRDSAMYRCASSLAELAGETQYFGPGTRLLVL.

V usage is TRBV6-5 and J usage is TRBJ2-7; D may be TRBD2 (6 bases). The V end was cut by 6 bases, the J end by 7 bases, with 16 bases between. Germline CDR1 MNHEY, CDR2 SVGAGI. The CDR3 contains 13 residues. The DNA for the CDR3 is TGTGCCAGCAGGAGGGGCGGGGATATGGAGCAGTACTTC. Translated: CASRRGGDMEQYF.